This T cell receptor (beta chain) was recorded in a study of blood T cell repertoires in COVID-19 (dated by TCRdb to the early 2020s). With respect to the entire study: Samples covering the acute and convalescent phases of COVID-19 were provided by collaborators in the United States, Italy and Spain. The sample metadata nearly always contained a de-identified subject ID, COVID-19 status, age in years and sex. Subjects who had been exposed to COVID-19, were actively infected with it, or had recovered from it provided the deeply sampled blood TCRbeta repertoires that made up the dataset. Where available, HLA class I and class II types were obtained from metadata supplied by the sample provider rather than from assay-based typing. The prospective study material was composed of cDNA or gDNA derived from T cells, B-cell-depleted T cells, or PBMCs. The repertoires were released in a freely available public database intended as a resource for research on the immune response to SARS-CoV-2. Samples were obtained from the ongoing ImmuneRACE study (first 160 participants) and from over a thousand subjects provided by 6 global collaborators. Results and caveats for the whole study, not just this receptor: Clinical and demographic metadata were provided uncurated, with the amount varying by source and participant.

About this clone: This clone's antigen is unknown. Nothing much larger sits one base from this clone, and base qualities are not available.

One collaborating source in Seattle enrolled patients during active infection and followed them longitudinally through the course of disease. Collaborating institutions collected whole blood in K2EDTA tubes following their own protocols. Collaborator samples were shipped for TCRbeta analysis as frozen whole blood, isolated PBMCs, or DNA extracted from either sample type. TCRbeta CDR3 regions were amplified from genomic DNA using the immunoSEQ Assay, a bias-controlled multiplex PCR. On the authors' methods: Within the assay, amplification of reference gene primers was used to estimate how many nucleated cells each sample contained. Sequence reads were collapsed and filtered to measure the absolute abundance of every unique TCRbeta CDR3 rearrangement. For each sample, productive Simpson clonality was calculated as the square root of Simpson's diversity index across productive rearrangements. TCRdb carries this immuneACCESS record with in-frame sequences only. Its versions omit some clonotypes, under half of them owing to an unresolved V gene in the studies checked, with the rest unexplained. That table furnishes V, J and clone size, whereas the DNA furnished D and trimming. The sample contains around 370,000 clones, about 90% of them found a single time. The ten largest make up 5.5% to 7.5% of the sample.

This TCR was sampled from a woman between 70 and 85 years old with COVID-19, enrolled during active disease. Sequencing was done on a sample of peripheral blood.

The DNA reads TGCGCCAGCAGTCCAAGTGAAGCAGGGGCGGGGAACACTGAAGCTTTCTTT. This sequence encodes CASSPSEAGAGNTEAFF. Rearrangement joined TRBV4-1 to TRBJ1-1; the D gene is perhaps TRBD1, on 6 matching bases. The CDR3 sequence holds 17 residues, the cysteine and phenylalanine included. The CDR3 DNA has 51 bases and is translated from base 1. CDR1 and CDR2 are read off the germline V gene as MGHRA and YSYEKL. V lost 6 bases and J lost 1 base; the stretch between them is 21 bases long.